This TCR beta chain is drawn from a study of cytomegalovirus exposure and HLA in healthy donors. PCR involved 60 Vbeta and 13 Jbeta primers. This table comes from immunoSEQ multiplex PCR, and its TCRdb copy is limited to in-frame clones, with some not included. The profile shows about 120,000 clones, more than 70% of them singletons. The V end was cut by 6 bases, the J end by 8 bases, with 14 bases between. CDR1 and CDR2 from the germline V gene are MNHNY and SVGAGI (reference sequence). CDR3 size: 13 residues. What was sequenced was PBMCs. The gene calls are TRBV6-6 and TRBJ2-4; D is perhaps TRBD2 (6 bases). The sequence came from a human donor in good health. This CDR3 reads CASSQRLGHIQYF. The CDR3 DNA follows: TGTGCCAGCAGCCAGCGACTAGGGCACATTCAGTACTTC.